This T cell receptor (beta chain) is from a study of early T cells in non-severe SARS-CoV-2 infection. As for the study in general: Investigators sequenced bulk RNA drawn from unsorted whole blood, and chains remained unpaired. Study observations and caveats: Matches to VDJdb favored anti-spike CD8 responses and missed private and CD4 specificities.

TCRdb used MiXCR to reprocess the 5' RACE reads, holding one entry per CDR3 protein. Of 50,000 to 60,000 distinct CDR3 sequences in the sample, around 10% were seen once. At least ten counts were recorded for this clonotype. Its antigen is as yet unknown. CDR3 length: 13 residues. The J segment lost 9 bases and the V segment lost 4 bases, leaving 6 bases of the junction unmatched. CDR1 SEHNR and CDR2 FQNEAQ come from the germline V gene (reference sequence). The clonotype comes from an adult who was a healthcare worker with PCR-confirmed SARS-CoV-2 infection or an uninfected control (not recorded which). Material for sequencing was whole blood. The gene calls are TRBV7-9 and TRBJ2-3, with 8 bases fitting TRBD2. The CDR3 reads CASSSGGPKTQYF. CDR3 bases: TGTGCCAGCAGCTCGGGGGGGCCGAAGACGCAGTATTTT. Together with reference TRBV7-9 and TRBJ2-3, the CDR3 gives the full variable domain: DTGVSQNPRHKITKRGQNVTFRCDPISEHNRLYWYRQTLGQGPEFLTYFQNEAQLEKSRLLSDRFSAERPKGSFSTLEIQRTEQGDSAMYLCASSSGGPKTQYFGPGTRLTVL.